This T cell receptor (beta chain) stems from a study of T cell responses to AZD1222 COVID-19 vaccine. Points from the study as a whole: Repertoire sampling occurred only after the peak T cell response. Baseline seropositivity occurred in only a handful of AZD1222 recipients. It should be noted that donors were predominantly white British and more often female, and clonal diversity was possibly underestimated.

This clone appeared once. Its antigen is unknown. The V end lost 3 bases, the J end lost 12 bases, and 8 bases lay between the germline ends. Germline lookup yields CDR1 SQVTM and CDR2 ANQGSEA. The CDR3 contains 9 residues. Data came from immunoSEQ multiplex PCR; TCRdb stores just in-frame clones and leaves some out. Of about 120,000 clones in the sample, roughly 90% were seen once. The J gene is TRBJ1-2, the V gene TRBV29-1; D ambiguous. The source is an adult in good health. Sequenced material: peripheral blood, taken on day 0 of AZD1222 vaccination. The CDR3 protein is CSVDSYNTF. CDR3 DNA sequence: TGCAGCGTTGACAGCTACAACACCTTC.